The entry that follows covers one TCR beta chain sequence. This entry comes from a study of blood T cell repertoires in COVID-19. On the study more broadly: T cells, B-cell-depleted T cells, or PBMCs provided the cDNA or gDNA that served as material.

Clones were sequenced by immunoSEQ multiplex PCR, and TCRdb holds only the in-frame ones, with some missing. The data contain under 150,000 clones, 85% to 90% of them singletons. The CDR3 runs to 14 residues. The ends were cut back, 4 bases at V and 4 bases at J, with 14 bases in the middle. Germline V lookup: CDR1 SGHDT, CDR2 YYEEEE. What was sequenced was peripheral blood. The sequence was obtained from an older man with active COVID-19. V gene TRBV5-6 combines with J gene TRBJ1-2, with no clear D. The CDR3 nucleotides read TGTGCCAGCAGCCGACCGGCCCTAGGCTATGGCTACACCTTC. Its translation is CASSRPALGYGYTF.